Each of the 5 T cell receptor beta chains below was sequenced from the same sample in a study of T cell responses to AZD1222 COVID-19 vaccine. Using immunoSEQ multiplex PCR, the repertoire was profiled, and TCRdb retains in-frame clones only, with some absent. The sample lists 140,000 to 150,000 clones; just over 90% were seen once. Sequences were derived from peripheral blood, sampled 28 days after the second AZD1222 dose. These TCRs come from an adult who received the AZD1222 COVID-19 vaccine.

The rearrangement links TRBV6-5 to TRBJ1-2, with 7 bases fitting TRBD1. Germline V gene sequence: CDR1 MNHEY, CDR2 SVGAGI. Unmatched junction bases numbered 11, after V lost 0 bases and J lost 7 bases. CDR3 size: 16 residues. CDR3 DNA sequence: TGTGCCAGCAGTTACTCCCCACGGGGAGGGGGCGGTGGCTACACCTTC. This translates into CASSYSPRGGGGGYTF.

The genes are TRBV11-2 and TRBJ2-3; D gene unclear. The CDR3 length is 14 residues. Germline V lookup: CDR1 SGHAT, CDR2 FQNNGV. The ends were cut back, 4 bases at V and 4 bases at J, with 12 bases in the middle. CDR3 protein: CASSYVGRPDTQYF. The CDR3 nucleotides read TGTGCCAGCAGCTACGTAGGGCGCCCAGATACGCAGTATTTT.

In its sample, this clone was seen a few times. V gene TRBV10-3 combines with J gene TRBJ2-1, with unresolved D. This CDR3 is 13 amino acids long. The V end was cut by 7 bases, the J end by 9 bases, with 16 bases between. Germline V gene data show CDR1 as ENHRY and CDR2 as SYGVKD. As DNA, the CDR3 is TGTGCCATCAAGGCGTCGCCCGAAGCTGAGCAGTTCTTC. Translating gives CAIKASPEAEQFF.

This sequence joins TRBV11-1 and TRBJ1-3; D not resolved. CDR1 SGHAT and CDR2 FQDESV come from the germline V gene (reference sequence). V dropped 5 bases and J dropped 2 bases, with 10 bases sitting between them. This CDR3 has 14 residues. CDR3: CASSTRSTGNTIYF. CDR3 sequence (DNA): TGTGCCAGCAGCACTCGGAGTACTGGAAACACCATATATTTT.

The table lists this clone with a few counts. This chain connects TRBV2 to TRBJ1-5, with D possibly matching TRBD1 (5 bases). Germline V gene data show CDR1 as SNHLY and CDR2 as FYNNEI. The CDR3 covers 15 residues. V lost 5 bases to trimming and J lost 3 bases, with 14 bases between them. CDR3 protein: CASSTMGRDNQPQHF. The DNA for the CDR3 is TGTGCCAGCAGTACCATGGGACGGGACAATCAGCCCCAGCATTTT.